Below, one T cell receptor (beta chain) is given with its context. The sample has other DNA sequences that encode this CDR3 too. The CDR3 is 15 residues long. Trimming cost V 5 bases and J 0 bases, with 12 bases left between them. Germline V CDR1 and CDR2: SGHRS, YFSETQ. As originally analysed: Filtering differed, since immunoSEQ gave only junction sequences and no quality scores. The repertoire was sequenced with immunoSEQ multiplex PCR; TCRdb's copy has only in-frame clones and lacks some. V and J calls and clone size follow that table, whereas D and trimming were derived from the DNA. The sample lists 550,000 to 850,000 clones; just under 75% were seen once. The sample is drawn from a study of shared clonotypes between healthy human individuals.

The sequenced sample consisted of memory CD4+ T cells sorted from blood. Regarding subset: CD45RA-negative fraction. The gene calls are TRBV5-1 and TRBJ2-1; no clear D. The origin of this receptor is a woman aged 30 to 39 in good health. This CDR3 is CASSSDSSSYNEQFF. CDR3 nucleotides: TGCGCCAGCAGTTCCGACTCATCCTCCTACAATGAGCAGTTCTTC. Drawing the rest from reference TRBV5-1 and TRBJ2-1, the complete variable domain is KAGVTQTPRYLIKTRGQQVTLSCSPISGHRSVSWYQQTPGQGLQFLFEYFSETQRNKGNFPGRFSGRQFSNSRSEMNVSTLELGDSALYLCASSSDSSSYNEQFFGPGTRLTVL.